These 8 T cell receptor beta chains were sequenced from one sample in a study of technical replicates of blood from a few donors. The protocol was immunoSEQ multiplex PCR, while the TCRdb copy is restricted to in-frame clones and leaves out a portion. The data contain tens of thousands of clones, roughly 89% of them singletons. What was sequenced was PBMCs. These receptors originate from a human donor in good health. Some clones in this sample may be carry-over from other donors' samples.

The chain employs TRBV15 and TRBJ1-1, with TRBD1 as a possible D gene (5 bases). The CDR3 length is 15 residues. Per the germline V gene, CDR1 is LNHNV and CDR2 is YYDKDF (reference sequence). The V and J ends lost 3 bases and 11 bases respectively, with 22 bases between them. The CDR3 protein is CATSRGGNPGGPAFF. DNA of the CDR3: TGTGCCACCAGCAGGGGTGGGAACCCCGGGGGTCCGGCTTTCTTT.

V gene TRBV7-8 combines with J gene TRBJ1-3; possibly TRBD1 for D (5 bases). V lost 3 bases, J lost 8 bases, and 14 bases lay in between. Per germline, CDR1 SGHVS and CDR2 FQNEAQ. This CDR3 contains 14 residues. The CDR3 nucleotides are TGTGCCAGCAGCTTGTTTCCGCCGGGGGACACCATATATTTT. Translation gives CASSLFPPGDTIYF.

This sequence joins TRBV4-1 and TRBJ2-7, with TRBD2 matching over 14 bases. The J segment lost 0 bases and the V segment lost 4 bases, leaving 8 bases of the junction unmatched. The germline V gene encodes CDR1 MGHRA and CDR2 YSYEKL. The CDR3 spans 18 residues. The CDR3 DNA reads TGCGCCAGCAGCCCCCGGACTAGCGGGGGGCCGGGCTCCTACGAGCAGTACTTC. Residues: CASSPRTSGGPGSYEQYF.

The V call is TRBV7-2, the J call TRBJ2-7, with 11 positions matching TRBD2. The germline V gene encodes CDR1 SGHTA and CDR2 FQGNSA. This CDR3 spans 15 amino acids. The ends lost 5 bases at V and 4 bases at J; junction bases unmatched: 7. The CDR3 region is CASSQGTSGLYEQYF. The CDR3 DNA reads TGTGCCAGCAGCCAGGGGACTAGCGGTTTGTACGAGCAGTACTTC.

This rearrangement joins TRBV7-9 to TRBJ1-2; no clear D gene. The CDR3 consists of 14 residues. V was trimmed by 3 bases and J by 1 base, leaving 9 bases between them. Germline loops: CDR1 SEHNR, CDR2 FQNEAQ (reference sequence). The CDR3 DNA follows: TGTGCCAGCAGCTTCGAACCGGGTAACTATGGCTACACCTTC. Its translation is CASSFEPGNYGYTF.

The gene calls are TRBV18 and TRBJ1-1; D call uncertain. V shed 3 bases and J shed 4 bases, with 12 bases lying between them. The CDR3 runs 14 residues. CDR1 is KGHSH, CDR2 LQKENI, per germline. The CDR3 DNA reads as TGTGCCAGCTCACCCTCAGGTCCGGCCACTGAAGCTTTCTTT. This sequence encodes CASSPSGPATEAFF.

The chain uses TRBV27 and TRBJ2-7, with 9 bases fitting TRBD1. CDR1 and CDR2 (germline): MNHEY, SMNVEV (reference sequence). The junction had 3 bases not matched to a gene; V was cut back by 6 bases and J by 3 bases. The CDR3 loop spans 13 amino acids. The CDR3, as DNA: TGTGCCAGCAGACGACAGGGGGGCTACGAGCAGTACTTC. This translates into CASRRQGGYEQYF.

V usage is TRBV7-2 and J usage is TRBJ2-7; D may be TRBD1 (7 bases). Germline-derived CDR1 and CDR2 are SGHTA and FQGNSA. The V and J ends lost 3 bases and 2 bases respectively, with 11 bases between them. The length of the CDR3 is 14 residues. Written as DNA, the CDR3 is TGTGCCAGCAGCTTGTCAGGGGGGACCTACGAGCAGTACTTC. Translation: CASSLSGGTYEQYF.